This T cell receptor beta chain was retrieved from a study of cytomegalovirus exposure and HLA in healthy donors. Libraries were prepared by immunoSEQ multiplex PCR; TCRdb keeps only in-frame clonotypes and omits some of them. There are a few hundred thousand clones in the sample; roughly 85% occur only once, and 0.84% lies in the top ten. On this clone itself: Its antigen remains unknown.

This CDR3 region has 13 residues. The V and J ends lost 4 bases and 6 bases respectively, with 12 bases between them. Per the germline V gene, CDR1 is SGDLS and CDR2 is YYNGEE. While the first cohort had 700 or so subjects, the donors belonged to the separate validation cohort of about 120 subjects. Overall study results and limits: Generally TCR sequences proved uncommon, though certain public TCRs appeared in numerous donors. TCR clusters originating in the first cohort tended to co-occur in the 120 validation repertoires, according to a later analysis. The study labeled 150 or so TCR beta chains cytomegalovirus-associated.

This TCR was sampled from a young woman in good health and CMV-seronegative. This chain uses TRBV9 with TRBJ2-3; D remains ambiguous. Sequenced sample: PBMCs. The CDR3 reads CASSLRAADTQYF. The DNA for the CDR3 is TGTGCCAGCAGCCTCCGCGCAGCGGATACGCAGTATTTT. Full variable domain (outside the CDR3, taken from reference TRBV9 and TRBJ2-3): DSGVTQTPKHLITATGQRVTLRCSPRSGDLSVYWYQQSLDQGLQFLIQYYNGEERAKGNILERFSAQQFPDLHSELNLSSLELGDSALYFCASSLRAADTQYFGPGTRLTVL.